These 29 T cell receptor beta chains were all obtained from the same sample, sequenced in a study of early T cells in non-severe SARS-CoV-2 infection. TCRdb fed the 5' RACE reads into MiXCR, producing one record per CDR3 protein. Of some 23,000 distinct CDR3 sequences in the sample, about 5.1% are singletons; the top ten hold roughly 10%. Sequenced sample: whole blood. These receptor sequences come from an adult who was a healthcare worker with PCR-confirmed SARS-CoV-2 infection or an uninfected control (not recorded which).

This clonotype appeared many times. In nucleotides, the CDR3 is TGTGCCAGCAGTTACTCGATGTTGTACAGGGCGGTCAATCAGCCCCAGCATTTT. Translating gives CASSYSMLYRAVNQPQHF. The chain carries TRBV6-2 or TRBV6-3 and TRBJ1-5; maybe TRBD1 (6 bases). This CDR3 spans 18 amino acids. The V and J ends lost 0 bases and 3 bases respectively, with 18 bases between them. CDR1 is MNHEY, CDR2 SVGEGT, per germline.

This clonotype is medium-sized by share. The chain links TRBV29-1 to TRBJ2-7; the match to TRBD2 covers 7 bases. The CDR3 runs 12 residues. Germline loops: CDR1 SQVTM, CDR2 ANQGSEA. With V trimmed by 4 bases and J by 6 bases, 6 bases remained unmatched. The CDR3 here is CSVGGGAGEQYF. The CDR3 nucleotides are TGCAGCGTTGGGGGGGGAGCGGGCGAGCAGTACTTC.

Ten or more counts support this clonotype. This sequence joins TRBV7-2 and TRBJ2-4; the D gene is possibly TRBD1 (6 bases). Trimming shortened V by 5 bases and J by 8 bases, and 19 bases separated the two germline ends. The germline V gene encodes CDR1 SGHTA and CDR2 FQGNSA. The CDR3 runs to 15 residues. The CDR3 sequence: CASSLGQIPTHIQYF. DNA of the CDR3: TGTGCCAGCAGCCTCGGACAGATACCAACACACATTCAGTACTTC.

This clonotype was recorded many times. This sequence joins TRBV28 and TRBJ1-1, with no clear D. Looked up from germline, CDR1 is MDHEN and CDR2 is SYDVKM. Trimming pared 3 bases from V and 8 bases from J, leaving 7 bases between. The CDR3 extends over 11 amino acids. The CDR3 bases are TGTGCCAGCAGTTTCGTTGGCGAAGCTTTCTTT. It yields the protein CASSFVGEAFF.

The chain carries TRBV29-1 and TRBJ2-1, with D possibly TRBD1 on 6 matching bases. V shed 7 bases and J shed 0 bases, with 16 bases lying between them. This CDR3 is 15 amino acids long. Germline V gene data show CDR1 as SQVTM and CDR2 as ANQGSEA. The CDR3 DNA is TGCAGCGCCGTACAGGGCTCAAGCTCCTACAATGAGCAGTTCTTC. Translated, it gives CSAVQGSSSYNEQFF.

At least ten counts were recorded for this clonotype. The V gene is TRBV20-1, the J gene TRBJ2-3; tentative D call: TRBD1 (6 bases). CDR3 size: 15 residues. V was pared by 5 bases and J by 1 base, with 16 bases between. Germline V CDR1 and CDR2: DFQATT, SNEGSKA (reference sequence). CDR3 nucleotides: TGCAGTGCTCTGAACGACAGGTCTGGCACAGATACGCAGTATTTT. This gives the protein CSALNDRSGTDTQYF.

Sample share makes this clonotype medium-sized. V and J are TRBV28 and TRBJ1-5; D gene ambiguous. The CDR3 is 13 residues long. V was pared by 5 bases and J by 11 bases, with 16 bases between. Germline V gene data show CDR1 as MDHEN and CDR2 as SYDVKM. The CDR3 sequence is CASSPGLGWSQHF. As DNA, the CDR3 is TGTGCCAGCAGTCCAGGTTTGGGATGGTCCCAGCATTTT.

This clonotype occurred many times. Here the CDR3 DNA reads TGTGCCAGCTCACCAAACAATGAGCAGTTCTTC. Amino acids: CASSPNNEQFF. The chain carries TRBV18 and TRBJ2-1; D uncertain. This CDR3 spans 11 amino acids. CDR1 KGHSH and CDR2 LQKENI come from the germline V gene. With 2 bases removed from V and 5 bases from J, the gap between germline ends came to 1 base.

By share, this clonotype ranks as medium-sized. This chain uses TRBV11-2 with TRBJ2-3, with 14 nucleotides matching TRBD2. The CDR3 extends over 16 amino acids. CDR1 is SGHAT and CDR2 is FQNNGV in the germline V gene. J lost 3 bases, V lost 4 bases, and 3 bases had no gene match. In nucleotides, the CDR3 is TGTGCCAGCAGCTGGACTAGCGGGAGGCGGACAGATACGCAGTATTTT. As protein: CASSWTSGRRTDTQYF.

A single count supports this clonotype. CDR3 sequence reads: CASSVGVASGSSDTQYF. CDR3 nucleotide sequence: TGTGCCAGCAGCGTAGGGGTAGCTAGCGGGAGTTCAGATACGCAGTATTTT. V is TRBV9 and J is TRBJ2-3; 10 positions match TRBD2. Germline V lookup: CDR1 SGDLS, CDR2 YYNGEE. V lost 0 bases, J lost 4 bases, and 8 bases stayed unmatched. This CDR3 comprises 17 residues.

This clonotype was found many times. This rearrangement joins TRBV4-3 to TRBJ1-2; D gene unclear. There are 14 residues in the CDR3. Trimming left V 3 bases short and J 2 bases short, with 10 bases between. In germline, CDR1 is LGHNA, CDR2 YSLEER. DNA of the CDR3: TGCGCCAGCAGCCACGGCCTAAGCAACTATGGCTACACCTTC. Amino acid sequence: CASSHGLSNYGYTF.

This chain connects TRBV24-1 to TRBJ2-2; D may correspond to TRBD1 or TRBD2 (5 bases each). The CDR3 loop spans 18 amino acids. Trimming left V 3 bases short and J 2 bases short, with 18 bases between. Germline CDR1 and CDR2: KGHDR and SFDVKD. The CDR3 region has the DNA TGTGCCACCAGTGATGCCCCCGGGACGGGTACTAACACCGGGGAGCTGTTTTTT. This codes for CATSDAPGTGTNTGELFF.

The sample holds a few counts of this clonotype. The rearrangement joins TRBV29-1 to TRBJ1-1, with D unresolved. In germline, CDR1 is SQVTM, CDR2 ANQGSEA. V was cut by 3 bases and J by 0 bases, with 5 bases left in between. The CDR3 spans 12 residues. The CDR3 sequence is CSVDRVNTEAFF. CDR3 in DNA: TGCAGCGTTGATAGGGTGAACACTGAAGCTTTCTTT.

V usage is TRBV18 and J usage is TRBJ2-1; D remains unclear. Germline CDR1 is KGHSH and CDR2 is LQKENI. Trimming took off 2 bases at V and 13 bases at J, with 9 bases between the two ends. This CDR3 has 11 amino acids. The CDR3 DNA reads TGTGCCAGCTCACCAAGCGTGTTTCAGTTCTTC. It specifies CASSPSVFQFF.

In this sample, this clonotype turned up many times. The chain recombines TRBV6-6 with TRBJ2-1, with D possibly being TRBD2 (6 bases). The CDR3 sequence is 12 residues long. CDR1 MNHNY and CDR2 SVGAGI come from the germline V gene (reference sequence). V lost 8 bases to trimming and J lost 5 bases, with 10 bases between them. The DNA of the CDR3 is TGTGCCAGCGGACTATCGCACAATGAGCAGTTCTTC. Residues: CASGLSHNEQFF.

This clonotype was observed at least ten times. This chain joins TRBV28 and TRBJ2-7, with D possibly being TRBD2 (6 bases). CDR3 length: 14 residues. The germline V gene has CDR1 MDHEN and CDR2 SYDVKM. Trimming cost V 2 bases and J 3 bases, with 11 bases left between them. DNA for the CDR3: TGTGCCAGCAGTTTAGGGACTGCCGACTACGAGCAGTACTTC. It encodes CASSLGTADYEQYF.

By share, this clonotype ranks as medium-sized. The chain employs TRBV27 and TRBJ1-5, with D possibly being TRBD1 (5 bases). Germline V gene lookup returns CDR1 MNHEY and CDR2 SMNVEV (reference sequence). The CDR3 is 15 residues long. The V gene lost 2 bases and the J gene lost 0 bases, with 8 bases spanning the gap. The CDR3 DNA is TGTGCCAGCAGTTTAGGGGGAAATAGCAATCAGCCCCAGCATTTT. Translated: CASSLGGNSNQPQHF.

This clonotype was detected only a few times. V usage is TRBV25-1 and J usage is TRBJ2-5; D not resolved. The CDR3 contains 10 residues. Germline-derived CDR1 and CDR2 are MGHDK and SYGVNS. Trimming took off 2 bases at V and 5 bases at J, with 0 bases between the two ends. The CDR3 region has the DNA TGTGCCAGCAGTGAAGAGACCCAGTACTTC. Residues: CASSEETQYF.

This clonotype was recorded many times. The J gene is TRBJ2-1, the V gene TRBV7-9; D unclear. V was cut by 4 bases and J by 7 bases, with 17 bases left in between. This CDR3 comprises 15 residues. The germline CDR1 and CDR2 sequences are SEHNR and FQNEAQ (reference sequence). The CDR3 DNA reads TGTGCCAGCAGCTCGGTGCAGCCGCTTTCAAATGAGCAGTTCTTC. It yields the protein CASSSVQPLSNEQFF.

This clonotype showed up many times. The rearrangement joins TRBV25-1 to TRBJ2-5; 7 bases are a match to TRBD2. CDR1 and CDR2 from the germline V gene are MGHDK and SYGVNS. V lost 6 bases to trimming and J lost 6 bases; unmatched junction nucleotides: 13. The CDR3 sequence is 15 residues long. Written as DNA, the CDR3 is TGTGCCAGCAGGGGTGCTAGCGGTTCCAACAAGACCCAGTACTTC. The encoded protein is CASRGASGSNKTQYF.

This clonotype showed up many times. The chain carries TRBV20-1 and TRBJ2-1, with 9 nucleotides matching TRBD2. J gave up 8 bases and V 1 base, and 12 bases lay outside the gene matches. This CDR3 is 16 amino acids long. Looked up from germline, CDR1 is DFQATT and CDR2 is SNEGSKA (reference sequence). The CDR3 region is CSARAGREGLYYEQFF. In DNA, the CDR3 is TGCAGTGCTAGAGCTGGGCGGGAGGGGCTATATTATGAGCAGTTCTTC.

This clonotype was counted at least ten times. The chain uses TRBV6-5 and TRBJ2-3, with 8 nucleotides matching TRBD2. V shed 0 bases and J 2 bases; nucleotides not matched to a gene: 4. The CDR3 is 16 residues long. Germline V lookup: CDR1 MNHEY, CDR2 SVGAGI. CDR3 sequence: CASSYSELAVTDTQYF. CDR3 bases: TGTGCCAGCAGTTACTCGGAACTAGCGGTCACAGATACGCAGTATTTT.

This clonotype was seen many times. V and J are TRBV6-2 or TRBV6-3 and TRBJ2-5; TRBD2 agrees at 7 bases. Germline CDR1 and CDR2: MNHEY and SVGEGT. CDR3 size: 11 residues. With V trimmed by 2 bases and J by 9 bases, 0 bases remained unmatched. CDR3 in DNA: TGTGCCAGCAGTTACGGGGGGGCCCAGTACTTC. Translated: CASSYGGAQYF.

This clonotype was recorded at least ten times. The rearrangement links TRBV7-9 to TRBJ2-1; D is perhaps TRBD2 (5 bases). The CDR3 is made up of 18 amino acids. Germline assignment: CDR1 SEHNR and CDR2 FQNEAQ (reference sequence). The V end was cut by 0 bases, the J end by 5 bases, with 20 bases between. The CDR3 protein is CASSLASVEGVFHNEQFF. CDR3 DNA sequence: TGTGCCAGCAGCTTAGCCAGTGTCGAGGGAGTTTTCCACAATGAGCAGTTCTTC.

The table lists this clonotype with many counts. In DNA form, the CDR3 reads TGTGCCAGCAGCGTAGGTCATGGAGCGGGAGGGTCGAGTAATGAGCAGTTCTTC. This gives the protein CASSVGHGAGGSSNEQFF. The rearrangement uses TRBV9 and TRBJ2-1; 10 bases line up with TRBD2. Trimming at V came to 0 bases and at J to 7 bases, leaving 13 bases not matched to a gene. There are 18 residues in the CDR3. The germline CDR1 and CDR2 sequences are SGDLS and YYNGEE.

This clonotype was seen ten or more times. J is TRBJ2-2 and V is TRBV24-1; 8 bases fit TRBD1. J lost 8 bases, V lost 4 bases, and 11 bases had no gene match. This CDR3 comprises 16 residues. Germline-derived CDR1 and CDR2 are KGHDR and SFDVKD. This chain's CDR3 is CATSDSGQGATGELFF. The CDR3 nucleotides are TGTGCCACCAGTGACTCAGGACAGGGAGCCACGGGGGAGCTGTTTTTT.

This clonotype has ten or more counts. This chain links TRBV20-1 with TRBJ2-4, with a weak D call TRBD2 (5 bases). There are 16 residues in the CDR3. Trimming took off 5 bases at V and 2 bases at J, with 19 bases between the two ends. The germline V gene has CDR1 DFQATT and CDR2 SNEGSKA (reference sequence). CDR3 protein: CSAPLPGSVSKNIQYF. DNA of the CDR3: TGCAGTGCTCCACTGCCGGGAAGTGTATCCAAAAACATTCAGTACTTC.

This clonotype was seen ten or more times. CDR3 in DNA: TGCAGTGCTAGACGAGTTAATGAGCAGTTCTTC. It translates to CSARRVNEQFF. This chain connects TRBV20-1 to TRBJ2-1; D uncertain. This CDR3 is 11 amino acids long. Trimming pared 2 bases from V and 7 bases from J, leaving 6 bases between. CDR1 is DFQATT and CDR2 is SNEGSKA in the germline V gene (reference sequence).

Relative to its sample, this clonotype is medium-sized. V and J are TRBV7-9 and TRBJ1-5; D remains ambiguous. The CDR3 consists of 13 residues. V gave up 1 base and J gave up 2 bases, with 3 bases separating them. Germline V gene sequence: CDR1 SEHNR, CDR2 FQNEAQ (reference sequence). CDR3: CASSLDGNQPQHF. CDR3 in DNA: TGTGCCAGCAGCTTAGATGGCAATCAGCCCCAGCATTTT.